This T cell receptor beta chain was documented in a study of blood T cell repertoires in COVID-19. Whole-study context: COVID-19 samples collected from the United States, Italy and Spain covered acute and convalescent phases.

This CDR3 region has 12 residues. Germline V gives CDR1 MNHEY, CDR2 SVGAGI. V lost 6 bases and J lost 4, with 8 bases in between. Only in-frame clones appear in the TCRdb table, and some are missing; sequencing was by immunoSEQ multiplex PCR. The sample records roughly 380,000 clones, about 88% being singletons. The receptor's source is a woman younger than 45 who had recovered from COVID-19. The source material was PBMCs or T cells enriched from blood (not recorded which). The V and J genes are TRBV6-5 and TRBJ2-3; no definite D call. The CDR3 here is CASSNTPDTQYF. Here the CDR3 DNA reads TGTGCCAGCAGCAACACACCAGATACGCAGTATTTT.